The clone carrying this T cell receptor beta chain was seen a handful of times. Its antigen remains unknown. TCRdb used MiXCR to reprocess the 5' RACE reads, holding one entry per CDR3 protein. The sample has about 260,000 distinct CDR3 sequences; around 4.9% are singletons. The data derive from a study of T cells after yellow fever vaccination. Whole-study results and caveats: Though weaker, the secondary response peaked faster, on day 5 versus 15.

The sequencing used CD4+ T cells sorted from PBMCs, collected on the day of the yellow fever booster vaccination. This clonotype was obtained from a man younger than 35 who received the YFV17D yellow fever vaccine.

The CDR3 region is CASSYLPTNYGYTF. CDR3 sequence (DNA): TGTGCCAGCAGTTACTTGCCGACCAACTATGGCTACACCTTC. V usage is TRBV6-2 or TRBV6-3 and J usage is TRBJ1-2; unclear D gene. Germline V gives CDR1 MNHEY, CDR2 SVGEGT. Trimming took off 1 base at V and 2 bases at J, with 8 bases between the two ends. This CDR3 contains 14 residues.